The source of this T cell receptor beta chain is a study of CD8 T cells in ankylosing spondylitis. Study-wide results and limits: Earlier reports found some motif variants in synovial fluid and blood in reactive arthritis. Reportedly, significant enrichment of disease-linked clones occurred in matched ankylosing spondylitis synovial fluid. Within ankylosing spondylitis blood, a TCR beta motif made up of roughly eight highly homologous variants appeared to be characteristic.

Using quantitative 5'-RACE with molecular barcodes, the authors made TCR beta libraries. Using its own MiXCR run on the 5' RACE reads, TCRdb lists one record per CDR3 protein. The table has approximately 220,000 distinct CDR3 sequences, over 9.5% seen once; the top ten hold roughly a fifth. The CDR3 consists of 14 residues. Trimming took 3 bases from V and 8 from J; bases not matched to a gene: 7. This clonotype was found many times. What it binds is unknown. The specimen sequenced was blood, either unsorted or a sorted T cell fraction (not recorded which). This receptor was taken from a male donor with ankylosing spondylitis or in good health (not recorded which). V and J are TRBV12-3 or TRBV12-4 and TRBJ1-2, with 9 positions matching TRBD1. CDR3 loop: CASSLSNRGQGYTF. The CDR3 DNA sequence: TGTGCCAGCAGTTTGTCGAACAGGGGGCAAGGCTACACCTTC.